The clone carrying this TCR beta chain came up once. Researchers ran the PCR with 60 Vbeta and 13 Jbeta primers. Repertoires were generated with immunoSEQ multiplex PCR, while TCRdb's copy carries only in-frame clones and drops some. The sample yields hundreds of thousands of clones, just under 85% seen once. Deletions cut 0 bases from V and 4 bases from J, with 15 bases between. Germline-derived CDR1 and CDR2 are GTSNPN and SVGIG (reference sequence). This CDR3 comprises 15 residues. This sample is drawn from a study of cytomegalovirus exposure and HLA in healthy donors. Donors sampled were nominally healthy, though unrecorded immune exposures were likely.

The V and J genes are TRBV30 and TRBJ2-5; no firm D call. Input material: PBMCs. The receptor comes from a woman aged 40 to 49 in good health and CMV-seronegative. The CDR3 DNA sequence: TGTGCCTGGAGTGTACGTGGCGGCCTTCGAGAGACCCAGTACTTC. This gives the protein CAWSVRGGLRETQYF.